The TCR beta chain under discussion was sequenced for a study of shared clonotypes between healthy human individuals. CDR3 length: 15 residues. V lost 5 bases, J lost 2 bases, and 2 bases stayed unmatched. The germline CDR1 and CDR2 sequences are SEHNR and FQNEAQ (reference sequence). On this clone: What it binds is not known. The same CDR3 can be traced to other DNA sequences in this sample.

General study results and limits: Between a handful of donors, naive CD4 clonotypes were shared at a level of around 4.9%. The study drew on few donors, limiting represented genetic and exposure-history diversity.

Sequenced by immunoSEQ multiplex PCR; TCRdb stores in-frame clones only, minus some. The data contain more than 850,000 clones, 78% of them singletons. The TCR was taken from a man in his late teens or twenties in good health. Some clones in this sample may be carry-over from other donors' samples. J is TRBJ2-6 and V is TRBV7-9, with 8 nucleotides matching TRBD1. The specimen was memory CD4+ T cells from PBMCs. Sample subset: CD45RA-negative fraction. CDR3 sequence reads: CASSEQGAGANVLTF. The CDR3 DNA reads TGTGCCAGCAGCGAACAGGGGGCTGGGGCCAACGTCCTGACTTTC.